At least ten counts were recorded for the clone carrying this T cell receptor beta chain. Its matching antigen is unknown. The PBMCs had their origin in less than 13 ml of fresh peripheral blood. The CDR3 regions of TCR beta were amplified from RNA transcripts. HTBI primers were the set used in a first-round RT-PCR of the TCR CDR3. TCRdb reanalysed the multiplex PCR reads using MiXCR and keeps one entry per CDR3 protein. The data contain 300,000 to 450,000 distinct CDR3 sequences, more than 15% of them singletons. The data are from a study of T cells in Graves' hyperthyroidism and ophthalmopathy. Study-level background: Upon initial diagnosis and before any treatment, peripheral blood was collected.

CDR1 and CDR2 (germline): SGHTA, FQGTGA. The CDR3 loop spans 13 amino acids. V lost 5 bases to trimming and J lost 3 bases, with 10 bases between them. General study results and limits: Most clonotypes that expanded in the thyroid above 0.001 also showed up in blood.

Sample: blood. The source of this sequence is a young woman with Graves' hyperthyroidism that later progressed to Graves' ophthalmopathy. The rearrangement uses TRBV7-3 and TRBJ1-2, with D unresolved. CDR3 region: CASSPSRDYGYTF. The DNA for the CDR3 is TGTGCCAGCAGCCCGAGCCGGGACTATGGCTACACCTTC.